The 5 T cell receptor beta chains in this list originate from one sample, sequenced in a study of blood T cell repertoires in COVID-19. Produced via immunoSEQ multiplex PCR; TCRdb's table is partial and in-frame only. The data show under 300,000 clones, 85% to 90% seen once. Sequenced input: peripheral blood. The receptors were gathered from a woman in her 70s with active or convalescent COVID-19.

This chain joins TRBV4-3 and TRBJ1-2; tentative D call: TRBD1 (6 bases). CDR1 is LGHNA and CDR2 is YSLEER in the germline V gene. The CDR3 runs to 15 residues. V lost 0 bases, J lost 3 bases, and 11 bases lay in between. The CDR3 DNA follows: TGCGCCAGCAGCCAAGACCGCGGGGGCTACTATGGCTACACCTTC. This gives the protein CASSQDRGGYYGYTF.

This clone came up a few times. The chain has TRBV7-8 and TRBJ1-5; D call uncertain. Trimming stripped 0 bases from V and 0 bases from J, with 6 bases between. Germline values: CDR1 SGHVS, CDR2 FQNEAQ. The CDR3 extends over 15 amino acids. In DNA form, the CDR3 reads TGTGCCAGCAGCTTAGCACAGACTAGCAATCAGCCCCAGCATTTT. Translating it yields CASSLAQTSNQPQHF.

This clone was recorded once. V and J are TRBV18 and TRBJ1-1, with TRBD1 matching 8 bases. The length of the CDR3 is 16 residues. Germline CDR1 reads KGHSH; CDR2 reads LQKENI. Germline trimming cut 3 bases from V and 5 bases from J; bases unmatched to any gene: 11. DNA of the CDR3: TGTGCCAGCTCACCTGAATTGACAGGGGAATCAACTGAAGCTTTCTTT. Encoded protein: CASSPELTGESTEAFF.

V and J are TRBV27 and TRBJ1-5; D possibly corresponds to TRBD1 (5 bases). Trimming took 5 bases from V and 4 from J, leaving 6 bases between them. The CDR3 is 12 amino acids. Germline assignment: CDR1 MNHEY and CDR2 SMNVEV (reference sequence). The CDR3 spells CASSGANQPQHF. The CDR3 bases are TGTGCCAGCAGTGGGGCAAATCAGCCCCAGCATTTT.

The chain links TRBV5-5 to TRBJ1-2; 8 bases fit TRBD1. With V trimmed by 9 bases and J by 7 bases, 20 bases remained unmatched. Germline-derived CDR1 and CDR2 are SGHKS and YYEKEE (reference sequence). The CDR3 runs 16 residues. The CDR3 region is CATRSTAAQGAGGYTF. CDR3 in DNA: TGTGCCACCAGATCGACCGCGGCCCAGGGGGCAGGTGGCTACACCTTC. Full variable domain (rest looked up from reference TRBV5-5 and TRBJ1-2): DAGVTQSPTHLIKTRGQQVTLRCSPISGHKSVSWYQQVLGQGPQFIFQYYEKEERGRGNFPDRFSARQFPNYSSELNVNALLLGDSALYLCATRSTAAQGAGGYTFGSGTRLTVV.